Listed here are 26 T cell receptor beta chains from one sample, sequenced in a study of blood T cells in healthy people across ages. A second PCR of roughly 6 to 12 cycles used a sample-barcoded 5' primer and a J-beta primer mix. Using its own MiXCR run on the 5' RACE reads, TCRdb lists one record per CDR3 protein. The table lists 700,000 or so distinct CDR3 sequences, roughly 43% of them singletons. Sample: blood. The source is a man older than 75 in good health.

This clonotype has only one observation. Given a much more abundant clone one base away, this may be a read error. The chain has TRBV29-1 and TRBJ2-4, with D possibly TRBD2 on 5 matching bases. The J call may be incorrect, as the DNA end agrees better with TRBJ2-7. The germline gives CDR1 SQVTM, CDR2 ANQGSEA. The CDR3 runs 16 residues. The CDR3 here is CSARAGVGLLYDEQYF. DNA of the CDR3: TGCAGCGCTCGGGCCGGGGTAGGTCTTTTATATGACGAGCAGTACTTC.

This clonotype turned up a few times. This sequence joins TRBV27 and TRBJ2-3; D perhaps matches TRBD1 (5 bases). Trimming removed 8 bases from V and 6 bases from J, with 21 bases in between. The CDR3 covers 15 residues. CDR1 and CDR2 from the germline V gene are MNHEY and SMNVEV (reference sequence). The CDR3 loop is CASGSTTAGSDTQYF. CDR3 nucleotides: TGTGCCAGCGGCTCCACCACGGCAGGGTCCGATACGCAGTATTTT.

The chain employs TRBV5-1 and TRBJ2-3; TRBD2 matches 9 bases. Trimming removed 4 bases from V and 5 bases from J; junction bases left unmatched: 8. The CDR3 is made up of 15 amino acids. Germline-derived CDR1 and CDR2 are SGHRS and YFSETQ. In DNA form, the CDR3 reads TGCGCCAGCAGCCCGACTAGCGGATTAGGAGATACGCAGTATTTT. It translates to CASSPTSGLGDTQYF. Filled out from reference TRBV5-1 and TRBJ2-3, the complete variable domain reads KAGVTQTPRYLIKTRGQQVTLSCSPISGHRSVSWYQQTPGQGLQFLFEYFSETQRNKGNFPGRFSGRQFSNSRSEMNVSTLELGDSALYLCASSPTSGLGDTQYFGPGTRLTVL.

A note on this clonotype: The junction departs from germline at one end; a sequencing error may be responsible. This sequence joins TRBV5-5 and TRBJ2-3, with a tentative D call TRBD1 (7 bases). In germline, CDR1 is SGHKS, CDR2 YYEKEE (reference sequence). The CDR3 is 15 amino acids. The CDR3 region is CAGSWGDRSTDTQYF. In DNA, the CDR3 is TGTGCCGGCAGCTGGGGGGACAGAAGCACAGATACGCAGTATTTT.

The rearrangement links TRBV28 to TRBJ2-7; 9 bases fit TRBD1. V lost 7 bases and J lost 4; bases outside the gene matches: 11. This CDR3 has 15 residues. CDR1 is MDHEN, CDR2 SYDVKM, per germline. CDR3 residues: CASNHKGTGKYEQYF. The DNA of the CDR3 is TGTGCCAGCAACCACAAAGGGACAGGGAAGTACGAGCAGTACTTC. Together with reference TRBV28 and TRBJ2-7, the CDR3 gives the full variable domain: DVKVTQSSRYLVKRTGEKVFLECVQDMDHENMFWYRQDPGLGLRLIYFSYDVKMKEKGDIPEGYSVSREKKERFSLILESASTNQTSMYLCASNHKGTGKYEQYFGPGTRLTVT.

The gene calls are TRBV18 and TRBJ1-1, with TRBD1 as a possible D gene (6 bases). Germline CDR1 reads KGHSH; CDR2 reads LQKENI. The V and J ends lost 1 base and 5 bases respectively, with 14 bases between them. The CDR3 covers 15 residues. As DNA, the CDR3 is TGTGCCAGCTCACCACGTCAGGGGCAGGCGACTGAAGCTTTCTTT. It translates to CASSPRQGQATEAFF. Full variable domain (missing parts from reference TRBV18 and TRBJ1-1): NAGVMQNPRHLVRRRGQEARLRCSPMKGHSHVYWYRQLPEEGLKFMVYLQKENIIDESGMPKERFSAEFPKEGPSILRIQQVVRGDSAAYFCASSPRQGQATEAFFGQGTRLTVV.

This clonotype was detected only a few times. The CDR3 bases are TGTGCCAGCAGCTTAGATTTTGGGCAAAACCCCTACGAGCAGTACTTC. It codes for CASSLDFGQNPYEQYF. The chain recombines TRBV11-1 with TRBJ2-7; D remains ambiguous. This CDR3 region has 16 residues. Germline loops: CDR1 SGHAT, CDR2 FQDESV (reference sequence). Trimming stripped 1 base from V and 2 bases from J, with 15 bases between.

As to this clonotype: Compared with germline, one end of the junction differs, possibly owing to a read error. The rearrangement joins TRBV7-6 to TRBJ2-5; no clear D gene. This CDR3 is 12 amino acids long. CDR1 and CDR2 from the germline V gene are SGHVS and FNYEAQ. This CDR3 reads CASSLPQATQYF. The CDR3 DNA is TGTGCCAGCAGCTTGCCCCAAGCGACCCAGTACTTC. The full variable domain, rest sourced from reference TRBV7-6 and TRBJ2-5, is GAGVSQSPRYKVTKRGQDVALRCDPISGHVSLYWYRQALGQGPEFLTYFNYEAQQDKSGLPNDRFSAERPEGSISTLTIQRTEQRDSAMYRCASSLPQATQYFGPGTRLLVL.

The chain has TRBV20-1 and TRBJ1-2; D unclear. CDR1 is DFQATT and CDR2 is SNEGSKA in the germline V gene (reference sequence). The CDR3 has 15 residues. V was pared by 0 bases and J by 4 bases, with 15 bases between. The CDR3 DNA sequence: TGCAGTGCTAGAGATCAGAGACTAGGTCTCTATGGCTACACCTTC. It yields the protein CSARDQRLGLYGYTF.

The rearrangement links TRBV6-2 or TRBV6-3 to TRBJ2-7, with D possibly being TRBD1 (5 bases). The CDR3 totals 15 residues. The germline V and J ends were trimmed by 2 bases and 0 bases, with 11 bases remaining between them. The germline gives CDR1 MNHEY, CDR2 SVGEGT. CDR3 DNA sequence: TGTGCCAGCAGTTACCCTCGCAGGGCCTCCTACGAGCAGTACTTC. This codes for CASSYPRRASYEQYF.

This clonotype occurred once. J is TRBJ2-3 and V is TRBV6-2 or TRBV6-3; 7 bases are a match to TRBD1. CDR1 is MNHEY and CDR2 is SVGEGT in the germline V gene. The CDR3 sequence is 15 residues long. The ends lost 2 bases at V and 5 bases at J; junction bases unmatched: 7. CDR3 coding DNA: TGTGCCAGCAGTTACGGGGACAGTCCGGAAGATACGCAGTATTTT. Protein: CASSYGDSPEDTQYF.

This clonotype was observed a few times. The chain is built from TRBV5-6 and TRBJ2-7; the match to TRBD1 covers 8 bases. The CDR3 is 13 amino acids. CDR1 is SGHDT, CDR2 YYEEEE, per germline. Trimming at V came to 2 bases and at J to 6 bases, leaving 4 bases not matched to a gene. The CDR3 sequence: CASSFPTGGEQYF. The DNA for the CDR3 is TGTGCCAGCAGCTTTCCAACAGGGGGCGAGCAGTACTTC.

This chain joins TRBV4-2 and TRBJ2-7; 7 bases match TRBD2. Losses at the gene ends were 5 bases for V and 0 bases for J; bases not matched to a gene: 7. CDR3 length: 15 residues. CDR1 and CDR2 from the germline V gene are LGHNA and YNFKEQ. CDR3 amino acids: CASSYQASGSYEQYF. For the CDR3, the DNA is TGTGCCAGCAGCTATCAGGCTAGCGGCTCCTACGAGCAGTACTTC.

In the case of this clonotype: Given a much more abundant clone one base away, this may be a read error. The rearrangement joins TRBV29-1 to TRBJ1-1, with TRBD1 matching 7 bases. The CDR3 consists of 12 residues. Germline V gene data show CDR1 as SQVTM and CDR2 as ANQGSEA. CDR3 nucleotides: TGCGGCGTTGTTAGGTGGGACAGTGAAGCTTTCTTT. It is translated as CGVVRWDSEAFF.

The chain is built from TRBV7-9 and TRBJ2-5; TRBD2 aligns across 9 bases. Germline-derived CDR1 and CDR2 are SEHNR and FQNEAQ (reference sequence). This CDR3 region has 16 residues. After removal of 7 bases from V and 8 bases from J, the junction contained 17 bases not matched to a gene. The CDR3 region has the DNA TGTGCCAGCACCATGACTGCGGGGGGGCCCTCGGACACCCAGTACTTC. Protein sequence: CASTMTAGGPSDTQYF.

The V and J genes are TRBV20-1 and TRBJ2-6; TRBD1 agrees at 8 bases. This CDR3 is 17 amino acids long. The J segment lost 5 bases and the V segment lost 5 bases, leaving 14 bases of the junction unmatched. Looked up from germline, CDR1 is DFQATT and CDR2 is SNEGSKA (reference sequence). The CDR3 protein is CSALQPGQALWANVLTF. The CDR3 DNA is TGCAGTGCTCTCCAACCGGGACAGGCCCTCTGGGCCAACGTCCTGACTTTC.

Notes on this clonotype: This sequence may be a read error, since a much larger clone differs from it by one base. The J gene is TRBJ2-7, the V gene TRBV29-1; tentatively, D is TRBD1 (5 bases). CDR3 length equals 13 residues. Germline CDR1 is SQVTM and CDR2 is ANQGSEA. V dropped 6 bases and J dropped 1 base, with 13 bases sitting between them. The CDR3 nucleotides read TGCAGCGTCGGCAGGACACCTTCCTACGAGCAGTACTTC. This translates into CSVGRTPSYEQYF.

J is TRBJ1-5 and V is TRBV20-1, with TRBD1 matching over 8 bases. V dropped 3 bases and J dropped 5; count of bases not matched to a gene: 9. Germline assignment: CDR1 DFQATT and CDR2 SNEGSKA (reference sequence). The CDR3 extends over 15 amino acids. The CDR3 loop is CSARAGQGLHQPQHF. The CDR3 DNA follows: TGCAGTGCTAGGGCAGGACAGGGCCTTCATCAGCCCCAGCATTTT.

This clonotype was counted between two and nine times. This chain links TRBV29-1 with TRBJ1-2, with D unclear. Trimming took off 8 bases at V and 7 bases at J, with 11 bases between the two ends. Germline values: CDR1 SQVTM, CDR2 ANQGSEA. The CDR3 is 10 amino acids. Written as DNA, the CDR3 is TGCAGCTCTGAAGAGGCTGGCTACACCTTC. Amino acid sequence: CSSEEAGYTF. The variable domain in full, completed from reference TRBV29-1 and TRBJ1-2, reads SAVISQKPSRDICQRGTSLTIQCQVDSQVTMMFWYRQQPGQSLTLIATANQGSEATYESGFVIDKFPISRPNLTFSTLTVSNMSPEDSSIYLCSSEEAGYTFGSGTRLTVV.

This clonotype was found a few times. The CDR3 reads CASSITGVPISGELFF. The CDR3 DNA sequence: TGTGCCAGCAGTATAACAGGGGTCCCTATCTCCGGGGAGCTGTTTTTT. The chain couples TRBV7-2 to TRBJ2-2; 7 bases line up with TRBD1. The CDR3 consists of 16 residues. The trim removed 6 bases at V and 6 bases at J, leaving 13 bases unmatched. CDR1 and CDR2 (germline): SGHTA, FQGNSA.

This clonotype was counted a few times. The chain combines TRBV20-1 with TRBJ2-1; 13 bases agree with TRBD2. There are 16 residues in the CDR3. Germline assignment: CDR1 DFQATT and CDR2 SNEGSKA (reference sequence). The junction had 6 bases not matched to a gene; V was cut back by 4 bases and J by 3 bases. In DNA, the CDR3 is TGCAGTGCTATCTCACTAGCGGGAGGGAACTACAATGAGCAGTTCTTC. Translation: CSAISLAGGNYNEQFF.

The V call is TRBV5-1, the J call TRBJ1-2; D gene uncertain. CDR3 length: 15 residues. Trimming left V 0 bases short and J 3 bases short, with 12 bases between. Germline CDR1 SGHRS, CDR2 YFSETQ. The CDR3 is CASSLGAPLHYGYTF. The DNA for the CDR3 is TGCGCCAGCAGCTTGGGGGCCCCCCTGCACTATGGCTACACCTTC.

This sequence joins TRBV7-2 and TRBJ2-5, with 11 bases that match TRBD2. Unmatched junction bases numbered 13, after V lost 2 bases and J lost 11 bases. Germline CDR1 SGHTA, CDR2 FQGNSA. The CDR3 length is 16 residues. CDR3 in DNA: TGTGCCAGCAGCTTACTGACTAGCGGGATCGGGAATGAGCAGTACTTC. This gives the protein CASSLLTSGIGNEQYF.

This clonotype was found a few times. The CDR3 bases are TGCAGTGCTAGAGATTCCGGAGGCGGCACAGATACGCAGTATTTT. Translation gives CSARDSGGGTDTQYF. This chain joins TRBV20-1 and TRBJ2-3, with D perhaps matching TRBD2 (5 bases). The ends were cut back, 0 bases at V and 1 base at J, with 11 bases in the middle. This CDR3 is built from 15 residues. CDR1 is DFQATT and CDR2 is SNEGSKA in the germline V gene (reference sequence).

This clonotype was recorded a few times. This chain joins TRBV10-2 and TRBJ1-5; a possible D gene is TRBD1 (5 bases). V lost 10 bases and J 2 bases, leaving 15 bases between the germline ends. CDR1 WSHSY and CDR2 SAAADI come from the germline V gene. The CDR3 is 14 residues long. The CDR3 is CATRRPGGNQPQHF. CDR3 DNA: TGCGCCACCCGAAGACCGGGGGGCAATCAGCCCCAGCATTTT.

As to this clonotype: This may arise from a read error, as a much more abundant clone is one base away. This chain joins TRBV6-1 and TRBJ2-7, with a tentative D call TRBD2 (6 bases). Germline V lookup: CDR1 MNHNS, CDR2 SASEGT. The CDR3 extends over 13 amino acids. CDR3 region: CTSSHREPYEQYF. The CDR3 DNA follows: TGTACCAGCAGTCATCGGGAGCCTTACGAGCAGTACTTC.